This section outlines one T cell receptor (beta chain) sequence together with its context. Antigen specificity is unknown. This entry belongs to a study of T cell responses to AZD1222 COVID-19 vaccine. The wider study: Whether given at about 4 or about 12 weeks, second doses were pooled. General observations from the study: Clonal diversity was possibly underestimated, and white British individuals and females predominated among donors. Two AZD1222 administrations were followed by greater Spike-specific TCR breadth and depth. Repertoires were collected only later (after the peak T cell response had occurred).

Germline values: CDR1 LNHDA, CDR2 SQIVND (reference sequence). V lost 6 bases, J lost 7 bases, and 6 bases stayed unmatched. The CDR3 sequence is 13 residues long. Repertoires were generated with immunoSEQ multiplex PCR, while TCRdb's copy carries only in-frame clones and drops some. The sample includes roughly 180,000 clones, over 80% seen only once; the top ten take 1.9%. The chain couples TRBV19 to TRBJ2-7, with TRBD2 identical over 10 bases. This sample comprised peripheral blood, obtained on day 0 of AZD1222 vaccination. This TCR came from an adult in good health. The CDR3 spells CASRVGLASEQYF. The CDR3 region has the DNA TGTGCCAGTAGGGTGGGACTAGCGAGTGAGCAGTACTTC.